The T cell receptor (beta chain) described here comes from a study of blood T cell repertoires in COVID-19. Study summary: Sites across the United States, Italy and Spain contributed samples from acute and convalescent COVID-19. T cells, B-cell-depleted T cells, or PBMCs provided the cDNA or gDNA that served as material.

The CDR3 extends over 15 amino acids. V dropped 0 bases and J dropped 3 bases, with 12 bases sitting between them. Germline CDR1 and CDR2: GTSNPN and SVGIG (reference sequence). Original processing notes: Quantification of nucleated cells was approximated via reference gene primer amplification. Repertoires were generated with immunoSEQ multiplex PCR, while TCRdb's copy carries only in-frame clones and drops some. That table gives V, J and clone size, and the DNA gave D and trimming. The data contain 60,000 to 75,000 clones, around 87% of them singletons. The material sequenced was peripheral blood. This TCR came from a man aged 60-69 years with acute or convalescent COVID-19. V and J are TRBV30 and TRBJ1-5; a possible D gene is TRBD1 (6 bases). The CDR3 loop reads CAWSVGGAFNQPQHF. In nucleotides, the CDR3 is TGTGCCTGGAGTGTAGGGGGGGCCTTCAATCAGCCCCAGCATTTT. The variable domain in full, completed from reference TRBV30 and TRBJ1-5, reads SQTIHQWPATLVQPVGSPLSLECTVEGTSNPNLYWYRQAAGRGLQLLFYSVGIGQISSEVPQNLSASRPQDRQFILSSKKLLLSDSGFYLCAWSVGGAFNQPQHFGDGTRLSIL.